This T cell receptor beta chain emerged from a study of cytomegalovirus exposure and HLA in healthy donors. The overall study: Earlier work reported 100 million to 130 million unique TCR beta sequences from 180 million or so T cells. Among the 400 or so donors who were genotyped, roughly 85% fell in the genetic ancestry cluster that is associated with self-reported Caucasian donors. Broader study findings: Association with HLA alleles at 0.05 false discovery rate was found for around 15,000 TCR beta sequences in a later analysis.

This clone was seen a few times. Its antigen is currently unknown. In the PCR, 60 Vbeta and 13 Jbeta primers were used. TCRdb keeps only in-frame clones here, not all; method: immunoSEQ multiplex PCR. The table lists about 140,000 clones, around two thirds of them singletons. The CDR3 is made up of 16 amino acids. Germline CDR1 and CDR2: SGHVS and FQNEAQ. V lost 3 bases, J lost 1 base, and 5 bases stayed unmatched. This rearrangement joins TRBV7-8 to TRBJ2-3, with 9 nucleotides matching TRBD2. The sample taken for sequencing was PBMCs. The receptor comes from a woman between 40 and 50 years old in good health and CMV-seronegative. The CDR3 sequence is CASSFRGGGGTDTQYF. Here the CDR3 DNA reads TGTGCCAGCAGCTTTCGGGGCGGGGGGGGCACAGATACGCAGTATTTT.